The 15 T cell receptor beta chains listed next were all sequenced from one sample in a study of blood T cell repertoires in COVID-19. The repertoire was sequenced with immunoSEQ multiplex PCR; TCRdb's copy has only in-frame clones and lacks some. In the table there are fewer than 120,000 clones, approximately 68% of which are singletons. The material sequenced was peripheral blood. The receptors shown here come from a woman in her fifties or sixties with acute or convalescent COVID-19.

CDR3 in amino acids: CASSLARTGGGNEQFF. The CDR3, as DNA: TGTGCCAGCAGCTTAGCCCGGACAGGGGGCGGCAATGAGCAGTTCTTC. This chain uses TRBV7-2 with TRBJ2-1; 11 positions agree with TRBD1. There are 16 residues in the CDR3. Germline CDR1 SGHTA, CDR2 FQGNSA. Trimming took 0 bases from V and 6 from J; bases not matched to a gene: 4.

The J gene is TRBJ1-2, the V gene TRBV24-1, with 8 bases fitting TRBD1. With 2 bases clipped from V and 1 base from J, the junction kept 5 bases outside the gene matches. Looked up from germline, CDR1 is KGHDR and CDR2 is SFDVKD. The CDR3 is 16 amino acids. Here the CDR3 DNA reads TGTGCCACCAGTGATTGGGGACAGGACGGTAACTATGGCTACACCTTC. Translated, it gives CATSDWGQDGNYGYTF.

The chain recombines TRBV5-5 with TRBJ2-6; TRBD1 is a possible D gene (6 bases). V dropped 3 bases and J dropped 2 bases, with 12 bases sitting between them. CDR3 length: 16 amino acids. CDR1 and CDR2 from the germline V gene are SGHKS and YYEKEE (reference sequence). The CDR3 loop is CASSWTVPAGANVLTF. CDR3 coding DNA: TGTGCCAGCAGCTGGACAGTACCCGCTGGGGCCAACGTCCTGACTTTC.

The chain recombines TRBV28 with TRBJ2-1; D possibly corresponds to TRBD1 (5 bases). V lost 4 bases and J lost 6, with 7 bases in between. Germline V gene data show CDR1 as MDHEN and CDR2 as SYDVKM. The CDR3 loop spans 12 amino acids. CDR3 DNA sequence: TGTGCCAGCAGTTCAGGGTCCAATGAGCAGTTCTTC. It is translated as CASSSGSNEQFF.

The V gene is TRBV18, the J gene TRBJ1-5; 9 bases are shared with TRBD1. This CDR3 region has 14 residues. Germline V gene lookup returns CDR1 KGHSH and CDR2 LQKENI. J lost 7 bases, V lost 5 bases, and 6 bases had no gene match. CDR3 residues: CASSTDRGGQPQHF. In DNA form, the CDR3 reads TGTGCCAGCTCAACGGACAGGGGTGGACAGCCCCAGCATTTT. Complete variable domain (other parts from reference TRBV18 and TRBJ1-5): NAGVMQNPRHLVRRRGQEARLRCSPMKGHSHVYWYRQLPEEGLKFMVYLQKENIIDESGMPKERFSAEFPKEGPSILRIQQVVRGDSAAYFCASSTDRGGQPQHFGDGTRLSIL.

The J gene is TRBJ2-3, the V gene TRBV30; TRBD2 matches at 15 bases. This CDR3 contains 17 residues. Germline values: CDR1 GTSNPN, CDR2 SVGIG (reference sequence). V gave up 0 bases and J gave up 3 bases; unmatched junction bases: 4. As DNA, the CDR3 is TGTGCCTGGAGTGTGGGGACTAGCGGGGGGTCAACAGATACGCAGTATTTT. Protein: CAWSVGTSGGSTDTQYF.

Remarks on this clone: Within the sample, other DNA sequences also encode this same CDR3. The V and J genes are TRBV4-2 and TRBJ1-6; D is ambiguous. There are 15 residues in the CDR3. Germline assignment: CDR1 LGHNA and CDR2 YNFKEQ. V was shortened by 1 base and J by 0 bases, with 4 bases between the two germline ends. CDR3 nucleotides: TGTGCCAGCAGCCAAGCCCGCTCCTATAATTCACCCCTCCACTTT. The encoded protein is CASSQARSYNSPLHF.

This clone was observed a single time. The CDR3 region is CASSSGPMVGYTF. CDR3 sequence (DNA): TGTGCCAGCAGTTCCGGTCCTATGGTTGGCTACACCTTC. V and J are TRBV27 and TRBJ1-2; D is undetermined. From germline, CDR1 is MNHEY and CDR2 SMNVEV (reference sequence). The CDR3 has 13 residues. Trimming left V 4 bases short and J 7 bases short, with 13 bases between.

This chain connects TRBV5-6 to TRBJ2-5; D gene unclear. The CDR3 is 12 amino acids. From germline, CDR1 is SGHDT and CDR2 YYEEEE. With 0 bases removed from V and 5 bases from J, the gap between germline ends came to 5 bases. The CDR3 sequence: CASSLAAETQYF. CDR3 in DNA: TGTGCCAGCAGCTTGGCTGCGGAGACCCAGTACTTC.

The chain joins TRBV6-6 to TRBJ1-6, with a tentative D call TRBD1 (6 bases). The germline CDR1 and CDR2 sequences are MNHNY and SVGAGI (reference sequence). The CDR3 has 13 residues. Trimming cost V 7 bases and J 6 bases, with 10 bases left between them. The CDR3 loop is CASTPDSNSPLHF. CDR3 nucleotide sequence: TGTGCCAGCACCCCGGACAGTAATTCACCCCTCCACTTT.

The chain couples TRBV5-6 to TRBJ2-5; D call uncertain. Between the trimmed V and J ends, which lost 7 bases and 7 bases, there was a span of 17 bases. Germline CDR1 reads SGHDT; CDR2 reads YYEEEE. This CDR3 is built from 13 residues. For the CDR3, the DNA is TGTGCCAGCTTCTCGTGGGCAGTAGGGACCCAGTACTTC. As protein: CASFSWAVGTQYF.

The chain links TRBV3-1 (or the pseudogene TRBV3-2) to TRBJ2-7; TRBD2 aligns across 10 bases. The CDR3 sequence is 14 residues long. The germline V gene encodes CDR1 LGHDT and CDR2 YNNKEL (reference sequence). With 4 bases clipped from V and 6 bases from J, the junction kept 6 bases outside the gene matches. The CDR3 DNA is TGTGCCAGCAGCCCTAGGACTAGCGGAGGCGAGCAGTACTTC. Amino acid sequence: CASSPRTSGGEQYF.

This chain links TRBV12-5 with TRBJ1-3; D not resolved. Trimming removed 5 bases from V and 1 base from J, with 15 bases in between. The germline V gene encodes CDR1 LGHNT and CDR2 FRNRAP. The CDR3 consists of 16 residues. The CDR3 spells CASGPGSGPSGNTIYF. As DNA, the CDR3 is TGTGCTAGTGGTCCCGGCAGCGGTCCTTCTGGAAACACCATATATTTT.

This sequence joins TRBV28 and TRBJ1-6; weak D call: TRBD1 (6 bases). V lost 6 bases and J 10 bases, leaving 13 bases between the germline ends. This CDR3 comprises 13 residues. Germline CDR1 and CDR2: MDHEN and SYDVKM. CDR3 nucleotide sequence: TGTGCCAGCAGCCGAAACAGGGCCTCACCCCTCCACTTT. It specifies CASSRNRASPLHF. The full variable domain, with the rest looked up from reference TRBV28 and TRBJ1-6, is DVKVTQSSRYLVKRTGEKVFLECVQDMDHENMFWYRQDPGLGLRLIYFSYDVKMKEKGDIPEGYSVSREKKERFSLILESASTNQTSMYLCASSRNRASPLHFGNGTRLTVT.

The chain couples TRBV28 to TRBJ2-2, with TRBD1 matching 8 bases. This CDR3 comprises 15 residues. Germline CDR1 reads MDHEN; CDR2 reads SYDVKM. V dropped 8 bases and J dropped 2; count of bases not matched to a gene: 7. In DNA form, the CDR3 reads TGTGCCAGCGGCTCAGGGGGCGGTAACACCGGGGAGCTGTTTTTT. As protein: CASGSGGGNTGELFF.